Presented here are 17 T cell receptor beta chains from one specimen sequenced in a study of blood T cell repertoires in COVID-19 (dated by TCRdb to 2019 to 2021). The receptor library was made with the immunoSEQ multiplex PCR assay. The clones in this table, taken by TCRdb from immuneACCESS, are in-frame only. Not every clone is retained; where verified, under half of the shortfall comes from an unresolved V gene, and the cause of the rest is unknown. Within this sample are roughly 360,000 clones, with around 84% of them counted one time only. Around 1.1% of the sample goes to the ten largest clones. The source material was peripheral blood. Every receptor here comes from a human donor with acute or convalescent COVID-19. The donor label of this sample is uncertain.

This rearrangement joins TRBV11-2 to TRBJ2-7; 14 bases map to TRBD2. Germline CDR1 is SGHAT and CDR2 is FQNNGV. The trim removed 5 bases at V and 4 bases at J, leaving 4 bases unmatched. The CDR3 totals 15 residues. The CDR3 protein is CASSHRTSGRYEQYF. DNA for the CDR3: TGTGCCAGCAGCCATAGGACTAGCGGGAGGTACGAGCAGTACTTC.

The chain links TRBV28 to TRBJ1-6, with 8 bases identical to TRBD1. Germline trimming cut 6 bases from V and 8 bases from J; bases unmatched to any gene: 9. The CDR3 has 15 amino acids. Per the germline V gene, CDR1 is MDHEN and CDR2 is SYDVKM. The DNA for the CDR3 is TGTGCCAGCAGACCCGGGACAGGAGCTCATTCACCCCTCCACTTT. This gives the protein CASRPGTGAHSPLHF.

The chain links TRBV24-1 to TRBJ1-2, with D maybe TRBD1 (5 bases). V was clipped by 5 bases and J by 6 bases, with 15 bases between them. CDR1 and CDR2 from the germline V gene are KGHDR and SFDVKD. This CDR3 is built from 14 residues. CDR3 nucleotides: TGTGCCACCAGTGCCCCGGGGAGGGGAGATGGCTACACCTTC. It translates to CATSAPGRGDGYTF.

The V call is TRBV2, the J call TRBJ1-3, with a weak D call TRBD1 (6 bases). This CDR3 contains 15 residues. Deletions cut 7 bases from V and 5 bases from J, with 18 bases between. CDR1 is SNHLY and CDR2 is FYNNEI in the germline V gene. The CDR3 nucleotides read TGTGCCAGCACTACCGCGGGGGGCCTTAGAAACACCATATATTTT. Translating it yields CASTTAGGLRNTIYF.

This chain connects TRBV10-3 to TRBJ1-1; a possible D gene is TRBD1 (6 bases). This CDR3 is 13 amino acids long. V dropped 6 bases and J dropped 4 bases, with 12 bases sitting between them. Germline V gene lookup returns CDR1 ENHRY and CDR2 SYGVKD. CDR3 DNA: TGTGCCATCAGGCCCGAGACAGGCACTGAAGCTTTCTTT. Its protein product is CAIRPETGTEAFF.

The chain uses TRBV5-1 and TRBJ1-3, with D possibly matching TRBD1 (5 bases). Germline lookup yields CDR1 SGHRS and CDR2 YFSETQ. Trimming took 0 bases from V and 4 from J, leaving 14 bases between them. The CDR3 runs 16 residues. DNA of the CDR3: TGCGCCAGCAGCTTGGCCGCAGGGCCATACGGAAACACCATATATTTT. Its translation is CASSLAAGPYGNTIYF. The whole variable domain, remainder taken from reference TRBV5-1 and TRBJ1-3, is KAGVTQTPRYLIKTRGQQVTLSCSPISGHRSVSWYQQTPGQGLQFLFEYFSETQRNKGNFPGRFSGRQFSNSRSEMNVSTLELGDSALYLCASSLAAGPYGNTIYFGEGSWLTVV.

The genes are TRBV2 and TRBJ2-2; the match to TRBD2 covers 15 bases. The CDR3 is made up of 17 amino acids. Germline V lookup: CDR1 SNHLY, CDR2 FYNNEI. With V trimmed by 6 bases and J by 7 bases, 9 bases remained unmatched. Here the CDR3 reads CASRAGLAGGPGGELFF. Written as DNA, the CDR3 is TGTGCCAGCAGAGCCGGACTAGCGGGAGGGCCAGGCGGGGAGCTGTTTTTT.

V and J are TRBV27 and TRBJ2-7; TRBD1 is a possible D gene (5 bases). In germline, CDR1 is MNHEY, CDR2 SMNVEV (reference sequence). This CDR3 is built from 14 residues. V lost 2 bases, J lost 3 bases, and 11 bases lay in between. CDR3 bases: TGTGCCAGCAGTTTAGGGCAGGGATTCTACGAGCAGTACTTC. Translated, it gives CASSLGQGFYEQYF.

The V call is TRBV4-2, the J call TRBJ1-2, with 7 bases aligning to TRBD1. CDR1 is LGHNA and CDR2 is YNFKEQ in the germline V gene. The CDR3 totals 13 residues. J lost 4 bases, V lost 1 base, and 0 bases had no gene match. In DNA, the CDR3 is TGTGCCAGCAGCCAAGGACAGGGCTATGGCTACACCTTC. It yields the protein CASSQGQGYGYTF.

The DNA for the CDR3 is TGTGCCAGCAGTTCGGCGGGACAGGGGACGTCTCAGCCCCAGCATTTT. Translation: CASSSAGQGTSQPQHF. The chain uses TRBV28 and TRBJ1-5, with TRBD1 matching 10 bases. In germline, CDR1 is MDHEN, CDR2 SYDVKM. The CDR3 has 16 residues. Trimming cost V 4 bases and J 6 bases; bases outside gene matches: 9. The full variable domain, with the rest looked up from reference TRBV28 and TRBJ1-5, is DVKVTQSSRYLVKRTGEKVFLECVQDMDHENMFWYRQDPGLGLRLIYFSYDVKMKEKGDIPEGYSVSREKKERFSLILESASTNQTSMYLCASSSAGQGTSQPQHFGDGTRLSIL.

A few counts support this clone. The rearrangement uses TRBV9 and TRBJ1-1; maybe TRBD1 (5 bases). Germline V gene sequence: CDR1 SGDLS, CDR2 YYNGEE. This CDR3 is 15 amino acids long. The germline V and J ends were trimmed by 0 bases and 5 bases, with 14 bases remaining between them. CDR3 sequence reads: CASSVGTGGGTEAFF. Here the CDR3 DNA reads TGTGCCAGCAGCGTAGGGACCGGGGGGGGGACTGAAGCTTTCTTT.

This chain links TRBV14 with TRBJ2-4, with TRBD1 identical over 8 bases. Germline V gene lookup returns CDR1 SGHDN and CDR2 FVKESK. This CDR3 has 17 amino acids. V lost 1 base and J lost 6; bases outside the gene matches: 11. The CDR3 protein is CASSQVWAGQGRNIQYF. CDR3 nucleotide sequence: TGTGCCAGCAGCCAAGTTTGGGCAGGACAGGGAAGAAACATTCAGTACTTC.

This rearrangement joins TRBV7-9 to TRBJ1-2, with 7 bases fitting TRBD1. The CDR3 is made up of 12 amino acids. Germline CDR1 SEHNR, CDR2 FQNEAQ (reference sequence). V lost 5 bases, J lost 6 bases, and 3 bases stayed unmatched. CDR3 sequence reads: CASSSDRDGYTF. The CDR3 DNA sequence: TGTGCCAGCAGCAGCGACAGGGATGGCTACACCTTC.

This clone was observed a single time. V usage is TRBV29-1 and J usage is TRBJ1-1; D might be TRBD1 (6 bases). Germline V CDR1 and CDR2: SQVTM, ANQGSEA. Between the trimmed V and J ends, which lost 6 bases and 1 base, there was a span of 9 bases. The CDR3 totals 12 residues. The CDR3 bases are TGCAGCGTGGCACAGGGGAACACTGAAGCTTTCTTT. Its protein is CSVAQGNTEAFF.

The rearrangement links TRBV18 to TRBJ2-2, with unresolved D. The CDR3 length is 17 residues. The ends were cut back, 1 base at V and 0 bases at J, with 12 bases in the middle. Germline V gene sequence: CDR1 KGHSH, CDR2 LQKENI. The CDR3 coding sequence is TGTGCCAGCTCACCACTGTGGAGTATCCCGAACACCGGGGAGCTGTTTTTT. Translating gives CASSPLWSIPNTGELFF. Supplemented by reference TRBV18 and TRBJ2-2, the full variable domain reads NAGVMQNPRHLVRRRGQEARLRCSPMKGHSHVYWYRQLPEEGLKFMVYLQKENIIDESGMPKERFSAEFPKEGPSILRIQQVVRGDSAAYFCASSPLWSIPNTGELFFGEGSRLTVL.

The genes are TRBV23-1 and TRBJ1-2, with no clear D. TRBV23-1 is designated an ORF whose function remains uncertain. V lost 5 bases and J lost 5, with 18 bases in between. This CDR3 is 15 amino acids long. CDR3 sequence: CASSAPGSVRYGYTF. The CDR3 DNA follows: TGCGCCAGCAGTGCCCCGGGGTCGGTGAGGTATGGCTACACCTTC.

The chain couples TRBV30 to TRBJ1-4, with a weak D call TRBD1 (6 bases). CDR1 GTSNPN and CDR2 SVGIG come from the germline V gene (reference sequence). The CDR3 contains 15 residues. Deletions cut 0 bases from V and 2 bases from J, with 10 bases between. This CDR3 is CAWSVGGGTNEKLFF. CDR3 nucleotides: TGTGCCTGGAGTGTAGGGGGGGGGACTAATGAAAAACTGTTTTTT.